Listed here are 8 T cell receptor beta chains from one sample, sequenced in a study of cytomegalovirus exposure and HLA in healthy donors. The table came from immunoSEQ multiplex PCR; TCRdb's copy has only in-frame clones and leaves some out. The table includes more than 300,000 clones, 86% detected once. Material for sequencing was PBMCs. The receptors here all came from a woman aged 18-35 years in good health and CMV-seronegative.

This clone has just a few counts. V is TRBV28 and J is TRBJ2-7, with 10 bases matching TRBD2. CDR1 and CDR2 (germline): MDHEN, SYDVKM. V lost 5 bases to trimming and J lost 0 bases; unmatched junction nucleotides: 7. The CDR3 is 16 amino acids. The chain's CDR3 is CASSQPSGGSSYEQYF. CDR3 bases: TGTGCCAGCAGTCAACCTAGCGGGGGAAGCTCCTACGAGCAGTACTTC.

This chain uses TRBV5-4 with TRBJ2-2; perhaps TRBD2 as D (6 bases). Germline V lookup: CDR1 SGHNT, CDR2 YYREEE (reference sequence). V was pared by 4 bases and J by 0 bases, with 10 bases between. This CDR3 has 15 residues. The CDR3 here is CASSRDFANTGELFF. In DNA, the CDR3 is TGTGCCAGCAGCAGGGACTTCGCGAACACCGGGGAGCTGTTTTTT. Combining the CDR3 with reference TRBV5-4 and TRBJ2-2 gives the whole variable domain ETGVTQSPTHLIKTRGQQVTLRCSSQSGHNTVSWYQQALGQGPQFIFQYYREEENGRGNFPPRFSGLQFPNYSSELNVNALELDDSALYLCASSRDFANTGELFFGEGSRLTVL.

The rearrangement joins TRBV2 to TRBJ1-1; 8 bases line up with TRBD1. There are 15 residues in the CDR3. CDR1 SNHLY and CDR2 FYNNEI come from the germline V gene. The junction had 10 bases not matched to a gene; V was cut back by 10 bases and J by 0 bases. This CDR3 is CATEEDRAMNTEAFF. DNA of the CDR3: TGTGCCACAGAGGAGGACAGGGCCATGAACACTGAAGCTTTCTTT.

The rearrangement joins TRBV5-1 to TRBJ1-5; a possible D gene is TRBD1 (5 bases). Germline CDR1 reads SGHRS; CDR2 reads YFSETQ. This CDR3 comprises 15 residues. Trimming cost V 1 base and J 3 bases, with 11 bases left between them. The CDR3 coding sequence is TGCGCCAGCAGCTTGAACACAGGCTCCAATCAGCCCCAGCATTTT. It yields the protein CASSLNTGSNQPQHF.

The chain joins TRBV6-1 to TRBJ1-2; no firm D call. The CDR3 consists of 13 residues. V lost 8 bases and J lost 6, with 16 bases in between. Germline values: CDR1 MNHNS, CDR2 SASEGT. CDR3 residues: CASGRNEWDGYTF. CDR3 nucleotide sequence: TGTGCCAGCGGGAGAAACGAATGGGATGGCTACACCTTC.

The gene calls are TRBV14 and TRBJ2-7; maybe TRBD1 (6 bases). Germline V gene data show CDR1 as SGHDN and CDR2 as FVKESK. Trimming pared 5 bases from V and 0 bases from J, leaving 11 bases between. The CDR3 consists of 14 residues. The CDR3 loop is CASSFGTLSYEQYF. The CDR3 DNA reads as TGTGCCAGCAGCTTCGGGACACTCTCCTACGAGCAGTACTTC.

This clone was detected once. The V call is TRBV7-8, the J call TRBJ1-2; D unclear. From germline, CDR1 is SGHVS and CDR2 FQNEAQ. With 4 bases removed from V and 6 bases from J, the gap between germline ends came to 12 bases. The CDR3 runs 13 residues. In DNA, the CDR3 is TGTGCCAGCAGCTGGAAAACAGATCATGGCTACACCTTC. It encodes CASSWKTDHGYTF.

The genes are TRBV7-2 and TRBJ2-5; 7 bases fit TRBD2. V gave up 3 bases and J gave up 3 bases; unmatched junction bases: 7. This CDR3 contains 15 residues. The germline gives CDR1 SGHTA, CDR2 FQGNSA. The CDR3 sequence: CASSFEGGRKETQYF. CDR3 in DNA: TGTGCCAGCAGCTTCGAGGGAGGGCGGAAAGAGACCCAGTACTTC.